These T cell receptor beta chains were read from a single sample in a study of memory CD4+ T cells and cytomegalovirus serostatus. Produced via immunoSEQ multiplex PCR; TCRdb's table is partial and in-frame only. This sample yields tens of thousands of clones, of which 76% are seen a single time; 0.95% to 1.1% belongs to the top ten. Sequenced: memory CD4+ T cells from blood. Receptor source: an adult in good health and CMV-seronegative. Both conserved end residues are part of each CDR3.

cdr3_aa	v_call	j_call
CASSFTGTGREKLFF	TRBV5-1	TRBJ1-4
CASSLDRTIYNEQFF	TRBV7-2	TRBJ2-1
CASSPLDGELFF	TRBV11-2	TRBJ2-2
CASRRTGANSGSKNIQYF	TRBV19	TRBJ2-4
CASRDPSRANTGELFF	TRBV5-8	TRBJ2-2
CASSRQVSTDTQYF	TRBV6-5	TRBJ2-3
CAWSVMQGANYGYTF	TRBV30	TRBJ1-2
CASSFGVGTGGQSQHF	TRBV28	TRBJ1-5
CATAPGGSGGYTF	TRBV19	TRBJ1-2
CASSFRRDQPQHF	TRBV7-9	TRBJ1-5
CASSRLMGYQPQHF	TRBV6-6	TRBJ1-5
CASSPSREVWSYEQYF	TRBV18	TRBJ2-7
CASSLAPDRVNTEAFF	TRBV5-1	TRBJ1-1
CASSPPGHATNEKLFF	TRBV28	TRBJ1-4
CASSPRTGLNEQYF	TRBV7-8	TRBJ2-7
CASRERSESQSEAFF	TRBV5-1	TRBJ1-1
CASSPGQLSGNTIYF	TRBV6-6	TRBJ1-3
CASGQLGSLDTQYF	TRBV6-1	TRBJ2-3
CASSLKRTDNEQFF	TRBV7-8	TRBJ2-1
CASSQMSGRPSSYNEQFF	TRBV4-1	TRBJ2-1
CASSDNGNQPQHF	TRBV27	TRBJ1-5